This TCR beta chain originates from a study of metastatic and nonmetastatic thyroid tumors. As for the study in general: Patients with malignant and benign thyroid disease provided blood and tumor or nodule tissue, whose repertoires were compared.

With MiXCR, TCRdb reprocessed the PCR reads. The data contain 6,100 or so clones, about 32% of them singletons. All patients were treatment-naive before thyroid surgery. This clone ranks as medium-sized (0.01 to 0.1%). V gave up 3 bases and J gave up 4 bases, with 6 bases separating them. The CDR3 is 11 amino acids. The V gene's germline CDR1 is SQVTM and CDR2 ANQGSEA. The sequenced sample was tumor tissue. The sequence was obtained from a female donor with papillary thyroid cancer or a benign thyroid nodule (not recorded which). Some clones in this sample may be carry-over from other donors' samples. This chain connects TRBV29-1 to TRBJ2-5; D gene unclear. CDR3: CSVEKRETQYF. The CDR3, as DNA: TGCAGCGTTGAGAAGCGAGAGACCCAGTACTTC.